The clone carrying this T cell receptor (beta chain) was seen only a few times. Antigen specificity is unknown. The time point is: naive CD8 control sorted from an acute-time-point sample. Donors were people who inject drugs, followed every 3 months. Trimming cost V 3 bases and J 1 base, with 12 bases left between them. Germline V gene sequence: CDR1 LNHDA, CDR2 SQIVND (reference sequence). The CDR3 is made up of 15 amino acids. The sample comes from a study of CD8 T cells in acute hepatitis C reinfection. Sequenced by immunoSEQ multiplex PCR; TCRdb stores in-frame clones only, minus some. Of approximately 40,000 clones listed, approximately 83% were seen once; the top ten hold approximately 11%. Broader study findings: Only TCRbeta was bulk sequenced, so alphabeta pairing of public clonotypes remains unknown.

The TCR comes from a woman younger than 35 who spontaneously cleared hepatitis C infection. The sample comprised naive CD8+ T cells from PBMCs. The chain recombines TRBV19 with TRBJ1-1; TRBD1 is a possible D gene (6 bases). CDR3 nucleotide sequence: TGTGCCAGTAGTATGCAGGGGAGGGAGAACACTGAAGCTTTCTTT. Encoded protein: CASSMQGRENTEAFF.